One T cell receptor beta chain is described in this entry. Its antigen is not identified. This sample was included in a study of T cells in Graves' hyperthyroidism and ophthalmopathy. Study conclusions and caveats: Among clonotypes expanded in thyroid above 0.001, most were also found in blood.

The investigators amplified TCR beta CDR3 regions from RNA transcripts. An initial round of RT-PCR targeting the TCR CDR3 relied on the HTBI primer set. TCRdb ran MiXCR on the multiplex PCR reads and lists one entry per CDR3 protein. The table includes more than 250,000 distinct CDR3 sequences, 13% to 15% detected once. V was clipped by 0 bases and J by 4 bases, with 12 bases between them. Germline CDR1 is MGHRA and CDR2 is YSYEKL. This CDR3 contains 16 residues. The material sequenced was blood. This sequence joins TRBV4-1 and TRBJ1-4, with D possibly matching TRBD1 (5 bases). This TCR was sampled from a woman aged 45-59 years with Graves' hyperthyroidism that later progressed to Graves' ophthalmopathy. CDR3 amino acids: CASSQDRRGLNEKLFF. DNA of the CDR3: TGCGCCAGCAGCCAAGATCGGCGGGGACTTAATGAAAAACTGTTTTTT.